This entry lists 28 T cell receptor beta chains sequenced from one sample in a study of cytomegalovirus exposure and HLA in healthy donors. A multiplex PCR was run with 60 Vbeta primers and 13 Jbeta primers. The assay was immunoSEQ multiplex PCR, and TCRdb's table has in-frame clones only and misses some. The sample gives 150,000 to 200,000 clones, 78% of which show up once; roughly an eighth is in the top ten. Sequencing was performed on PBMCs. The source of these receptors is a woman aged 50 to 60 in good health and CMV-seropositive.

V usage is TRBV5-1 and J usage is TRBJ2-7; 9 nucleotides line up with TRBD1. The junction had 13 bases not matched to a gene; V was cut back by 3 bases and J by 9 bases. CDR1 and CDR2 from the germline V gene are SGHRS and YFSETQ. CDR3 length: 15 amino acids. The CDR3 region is CASSSDPGQGGRQYF. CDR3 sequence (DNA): TGCGCCAGCAGCTCGGATCCGGGACAGGGAGGGAGGCAGTACTTC.

CDR3 loop: CAWRGPTEEQYF. The CDR3 DNA is TGTGCCTGGAGGGGCCCCACGGAAGAGCAGTACTTC. The chain uses TRBV30 and TRBJ2-7, with D unresolved. The CDR3 contains 12 residues. Germline V CDR1 and CDR2: GTSNPN, SVGIG (reference sequence). Deletions cut 3 bases from V and 7 bases from J, with 13 bases between.

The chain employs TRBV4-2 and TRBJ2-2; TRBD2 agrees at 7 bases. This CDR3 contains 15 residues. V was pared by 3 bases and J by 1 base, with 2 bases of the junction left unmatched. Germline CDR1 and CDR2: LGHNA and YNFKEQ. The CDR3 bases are TGTGCCAGCAGCCAGCAGCGGGGGAACACCGGGGAGCTGTTTTTT. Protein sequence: CASSQQRGNTGELFF.

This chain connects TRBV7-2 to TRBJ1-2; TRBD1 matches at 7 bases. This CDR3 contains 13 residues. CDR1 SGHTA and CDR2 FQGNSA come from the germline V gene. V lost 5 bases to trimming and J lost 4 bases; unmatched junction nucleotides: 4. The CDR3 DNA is TGTGCCAGCAGCCCCCGGGACAGCTATGGCTACACCTTC. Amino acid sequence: CASSPRDSYGYTF.

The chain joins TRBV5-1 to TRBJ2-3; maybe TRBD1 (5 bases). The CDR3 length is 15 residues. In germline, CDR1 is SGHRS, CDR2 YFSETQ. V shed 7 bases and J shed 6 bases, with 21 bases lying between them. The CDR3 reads CASFLNRGLTDTQYF. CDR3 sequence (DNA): TGCGCCAGCTTCCTGAATAGGGGTTTAACGGATACGCAGTATTTT.

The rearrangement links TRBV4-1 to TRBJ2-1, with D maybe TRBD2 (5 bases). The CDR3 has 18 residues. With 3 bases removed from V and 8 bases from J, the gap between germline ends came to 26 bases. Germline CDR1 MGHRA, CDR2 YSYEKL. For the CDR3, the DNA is TGCGCCAGCAGCCAGCCGACCGGATACGGCCTACCGAGGGATGAGCAGTTCTTC. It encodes CASSQPTGYGLPRDEQFF.

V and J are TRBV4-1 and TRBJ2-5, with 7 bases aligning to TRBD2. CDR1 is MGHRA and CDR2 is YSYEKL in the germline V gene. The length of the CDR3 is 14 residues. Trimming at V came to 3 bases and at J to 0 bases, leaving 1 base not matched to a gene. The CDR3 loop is CASSQSGDQETQYF. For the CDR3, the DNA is TGCGCCAGCAGCCAGAGCGGGGACCAAGAGACCCAGTACTTC.

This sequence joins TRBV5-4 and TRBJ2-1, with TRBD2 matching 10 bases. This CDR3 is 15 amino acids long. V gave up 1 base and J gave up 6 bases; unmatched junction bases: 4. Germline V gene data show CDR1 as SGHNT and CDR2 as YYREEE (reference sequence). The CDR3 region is CASSLWASGGNEQFF. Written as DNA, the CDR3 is TGTGCCAGCAGCTTGTGGGCTAGCGGGGGCAATGAGCAGTTCTTC.

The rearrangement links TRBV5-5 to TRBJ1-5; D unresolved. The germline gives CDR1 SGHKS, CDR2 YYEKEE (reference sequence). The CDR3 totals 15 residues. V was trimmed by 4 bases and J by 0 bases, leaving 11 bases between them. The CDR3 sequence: CASSPGQVSNQPQHF. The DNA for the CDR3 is TGTGCCAGCAGCCCCGGCCAGGTTAGCAATCAGCCCCAGCATTTT.

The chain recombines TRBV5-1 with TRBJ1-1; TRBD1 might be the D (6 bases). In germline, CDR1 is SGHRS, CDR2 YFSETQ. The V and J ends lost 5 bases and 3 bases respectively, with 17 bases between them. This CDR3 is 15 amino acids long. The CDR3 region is CASRFPGGEHTEAFF. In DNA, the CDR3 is TGCGCCAGCAGATTTCCGGGGGGCGAACACACTGAAGCTTTCTTT.

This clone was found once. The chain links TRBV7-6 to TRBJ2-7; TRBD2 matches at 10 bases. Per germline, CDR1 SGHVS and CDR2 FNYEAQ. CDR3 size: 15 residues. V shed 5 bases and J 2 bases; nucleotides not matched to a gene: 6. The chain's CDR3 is CASSPSSGGPYEQYF. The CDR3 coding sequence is TGTGCCAGCAGCCCTTCTAGCGGGGGTCCCTACGAGCAGTACTTC.

CDR3 nucleotides: TGCGCCAGCAGGGGTCTTAGCGATAATTCACCCCTCCACTTT. This codes for CASRGLSDNSPLHF. J is TRBJ1-6 and V is TRBV5-1; the D is unclear. Germline V lookup: CDR1 SGHRS, CDR2 YFSETQ. The CDR3 covers 14 residues. Deletions cut 5 bases from V and 5 bases from J, with 11 bases between. The full variable domain, in which reference TRBV5-1 and TRBJ1-6 provide the parts outside the CDR3, is KAGVTQTPRYLIKTRGQQVTLSCSPISGHRSVSWYQQTPGQGLQFLFEYFSETQRNKGNFPGRFSGRQFSNSRSEMNVSTLELGDSALYLCASRGLSDNSPLHFGNGTRLTVT.

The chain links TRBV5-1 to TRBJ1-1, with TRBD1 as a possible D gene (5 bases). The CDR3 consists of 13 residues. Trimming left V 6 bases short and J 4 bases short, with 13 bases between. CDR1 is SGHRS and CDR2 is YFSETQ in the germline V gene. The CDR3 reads CASTKGRTTEAFF. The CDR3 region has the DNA TGCGCCAGCACAAAGGGGCGGACCACTGAAGCTTTCTTT. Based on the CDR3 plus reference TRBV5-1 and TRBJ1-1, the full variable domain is KAGVTQTPRYLIKTRGQQVTLSCSPISGHRSVSWYQQTPGQGLQFLFEYFSETQRNKGNFPGRFSGRQFSNSRSEMNVSTLELGDSALYLCASTKGRTTEAFFGQGTRLTVV.

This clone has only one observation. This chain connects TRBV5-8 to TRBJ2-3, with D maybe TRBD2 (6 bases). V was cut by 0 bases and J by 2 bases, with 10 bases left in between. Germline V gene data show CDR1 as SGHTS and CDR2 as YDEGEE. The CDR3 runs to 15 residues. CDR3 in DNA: TGTGCCAGCAGCTTGGCCGGGGGTTACACAGATACGCAGTATTTT. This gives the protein CASSLAGGYTDTQYF.

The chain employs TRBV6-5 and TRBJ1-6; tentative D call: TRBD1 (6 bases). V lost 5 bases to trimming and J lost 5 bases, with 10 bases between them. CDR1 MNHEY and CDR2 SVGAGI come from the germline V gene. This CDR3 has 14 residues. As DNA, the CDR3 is TGTGCCAGCAGTAGGGACAAGGATAATTCACCCCTCCACTTT. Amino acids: CASSRDKDNSPLHF.

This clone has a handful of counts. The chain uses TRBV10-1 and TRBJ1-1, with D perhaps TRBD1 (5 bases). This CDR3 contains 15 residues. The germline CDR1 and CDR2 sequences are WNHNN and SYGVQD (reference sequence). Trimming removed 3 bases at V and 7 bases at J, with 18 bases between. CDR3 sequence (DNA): TGCGCCAGCAGTGAAATATTCGGTGGGGGGGATGAAGCTTTCTTT. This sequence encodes CASSEIFGGGDEAFF.

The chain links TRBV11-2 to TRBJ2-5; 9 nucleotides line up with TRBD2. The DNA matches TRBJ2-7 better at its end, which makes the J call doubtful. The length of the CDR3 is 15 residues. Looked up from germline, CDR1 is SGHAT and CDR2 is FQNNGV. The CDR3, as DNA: TGTGCCAGCAGCTCGCAGGCGGGGGGGAGCTACGAGCAGTACTTC. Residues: CASSSQAGGSYEQYF.

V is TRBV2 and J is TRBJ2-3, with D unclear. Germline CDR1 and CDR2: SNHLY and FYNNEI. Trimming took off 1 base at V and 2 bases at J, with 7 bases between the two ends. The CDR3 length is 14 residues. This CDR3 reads CASSEVSLTDTQYF. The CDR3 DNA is TGTGCCAGCAGTGAAGTGTCCCTCACAGATACGCAGTATTTT.

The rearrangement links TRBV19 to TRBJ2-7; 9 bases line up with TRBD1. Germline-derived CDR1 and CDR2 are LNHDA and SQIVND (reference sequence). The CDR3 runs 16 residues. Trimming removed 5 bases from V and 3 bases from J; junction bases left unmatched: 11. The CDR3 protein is CASSHSSGTGSYEQYF. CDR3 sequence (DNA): TGTGCCAGTAGTCATAGCTCCGGGACAGGGAGCTACGAGCAGTACTTC.

The chain's CDR3 is CASGGGGQLTRELFF. The CDR3 DNA is TGTGCTAGTGGTGGCGGGGGCCAGCTGACCAGGGAGCTGTTTTTT. The gene calls are TRBV12-5 and TRBJ2-2; a weak D match, TRBD2 (7 bases). The CDR3 has 15 residues. In germline, CDR1 is LGHNT, CDR2 FRNRAP. The V gene lost 5 bases and the J gene lost 9 bases, with 19 bases spanning the gap.

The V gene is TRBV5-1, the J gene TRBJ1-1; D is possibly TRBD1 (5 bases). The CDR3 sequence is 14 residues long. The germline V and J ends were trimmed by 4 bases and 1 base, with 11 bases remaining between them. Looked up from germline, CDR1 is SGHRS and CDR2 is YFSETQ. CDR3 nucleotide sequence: TGCGCCAGCAGCGGAAATCAGGGGAACACTGAAGCTTTCTTT. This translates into CASSGNQGNTEAFF. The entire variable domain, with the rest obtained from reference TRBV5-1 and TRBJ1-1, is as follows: KAGVTQTPRYLIKTRGQQVTLSCSPISGHRSVSWYQQTPGQGLQFLFEYFSETQRNKGNFPGRFSGRQFSNSRSEMNVSTLELGDSALYLCASSGNQGNTEAFFGQGTRLTVV.

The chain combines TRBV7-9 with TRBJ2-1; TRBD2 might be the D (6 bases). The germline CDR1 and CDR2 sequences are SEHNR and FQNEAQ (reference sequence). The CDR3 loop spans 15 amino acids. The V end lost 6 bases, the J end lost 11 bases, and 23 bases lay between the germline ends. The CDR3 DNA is TGTGCCAGCAGTTCACTAGCTGTTCCCCCGAATCAGCAGTTCTTC. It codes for CASSSLAVPPNQQFF. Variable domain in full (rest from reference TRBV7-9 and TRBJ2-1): DTGVSQNPRHKITKRGQNVTFRCDPISEHNRLYWYRQTLGQGPEFLTYFQNEAQLEKSRLLSDRFSAERPKGSFSTLEIQRTEQGDSAMYLCASSSLAVPPNQQFFGPGTRLTVL.

CDR3 sequence reads: CASSPGRDRGNEQFF. In DNA, the CDR3 is TGTGCCAGCAGCCCCGGTAGGGACAGGGGGAATGAGCAGTTCTTC. The gene calls are TRBV27 and TRBJ2-1, with 11 bases matching TRBD1. This CDR3 has 15 amino acids. Looked up from germline, CDR1 is MNHEY and CDR2 is SMNVEV (reference sequence). V trimming: 6 bases; J trimming: 7 bases; junction bases outside the gene matches: 8.

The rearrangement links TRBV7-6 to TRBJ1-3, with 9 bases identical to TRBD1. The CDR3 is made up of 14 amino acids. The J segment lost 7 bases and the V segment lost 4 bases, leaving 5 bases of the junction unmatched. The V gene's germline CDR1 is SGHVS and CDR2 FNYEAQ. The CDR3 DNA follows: TGTGCCAGCAGCTACGGACAGGGGAGGAACACCATATATTTT. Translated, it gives CASSYGQGRNTIYF.

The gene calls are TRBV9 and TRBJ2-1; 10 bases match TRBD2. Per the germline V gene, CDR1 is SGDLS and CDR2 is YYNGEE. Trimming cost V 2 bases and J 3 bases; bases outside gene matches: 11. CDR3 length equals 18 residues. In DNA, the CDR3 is TGTGCCAGCAGCGTCTCTAGCGGGGGCCCCGCGGGCTACAATGAGCAGTTCTTC. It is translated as CASSVSSGGPAGYNEQFF.

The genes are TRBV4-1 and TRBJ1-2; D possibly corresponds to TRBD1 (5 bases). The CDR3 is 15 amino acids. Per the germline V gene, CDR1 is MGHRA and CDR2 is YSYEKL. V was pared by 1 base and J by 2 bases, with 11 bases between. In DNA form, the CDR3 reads TGCGCCAGCAGCCAAGGCAGGGCCCCCAACTATGGCTACACCTTC. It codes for CASSQGRAPNYGYTF.

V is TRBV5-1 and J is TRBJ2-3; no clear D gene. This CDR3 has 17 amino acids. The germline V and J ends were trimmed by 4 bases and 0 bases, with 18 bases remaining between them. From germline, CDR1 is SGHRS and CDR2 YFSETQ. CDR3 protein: CASSLPSTASSTDTQYF. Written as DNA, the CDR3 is TGCGCCAGCAGCCTACCATCTACAGCTTCTAGCACAGATACGCAGTATTTT.

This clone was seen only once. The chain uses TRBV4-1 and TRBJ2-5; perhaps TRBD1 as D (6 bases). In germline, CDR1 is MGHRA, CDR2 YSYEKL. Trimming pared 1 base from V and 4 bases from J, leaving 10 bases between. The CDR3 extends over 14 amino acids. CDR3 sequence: CASSQVQGPETQYF. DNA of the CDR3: TGCGCCAGCAGCCAAGTACAGGGTCCAGAGACCCAGTACTTC.